These T cell receptor beta chains were read from a single sample in a study of CD8 T cells in Susac syndrome. Using its own MiXCR run on the immunoSEQ multiplex PCR reads, TCRdb lists one record per CDR3 protein. The sample comprises 250,000 to 300,000 distinct CDR3 sequences, around 89% of which are singletons, and around 0.18% rests with the top ten. The material sequenced was CD8+ T cells from PBMCs. The receptors originated from a human donor with multiple sclerosis. Each CDR3 is given with its conserved first and last residue. A D gene is named only where the DNA matches it firmly. Only some rows state a clone size, as once, few, many or a class for expanded clones.

d_call j_call clone_size v_call cdr3_aa cdr3_nt
TRBD2 TRBJ2-7 once TRBV29-1 CSAEGLAGGAYEQYF TGCAGCGCAGAGGGGCTAGCGGGAGGCGCCTACGAGCAGTACTTC
NA TRBJ2-1 once TRBV15 CATSREVDSTYNEQFF TGTGCCACCAGCAGAGAAGTCGACAGTACCTACAATGAGCAGTTCTTC
TRBD1 TRBJ1-2 NA TRBV5-1 CASSLVGPGTGTRGYTF TGCGCCAGCAGCTTGGTTGGCCCCGGGACAGGGACCCGAGGCTACACCTTC
NA TRBJ2-1 once TRBV24-1 CATSMGAEQFF TGTGCCACCAGTATGGGAGCTGAGCAGTTCTTC
NA TRBJ2-2 once TRBV29-1 CSVAGGVNTGELFF TGCAGCGTTGCGGGTGGAGTGAACACCGGGGAGCTGTTTTTT
NA TRBJ2-6 NA TRBV7-9 CASSLAPGTPDSGANVLTF TGTGCCAGCAGCTTAGCGCCCGGGACTCCAGACTCTGGGGCCAACGTCCTGACTTTC
NA TRBJ2-1 NA TRBV7-9 CASSLIGLNEQFF TGTGCCAGCAGCTTAATAGGACTCAATGAGCAGTTCTTC
TRBD1 TRBJ2-4 once TRBV7-9 CASSSGRDRGLQYF TGTGCCAGCAGCTCAGGCAGGGACAGGGGGCTTCAGTACTTC
TRBD2 TRBJ2-2 NA TRBV4-3 CASSQVLREAGELFF TGCGCCAGCAGCCAAGTTTTGCGGGAGGCCGGAGAGCTGTTTTTT
NA TRBJ2-5 NA TRBV4-2 CASSQDLSVWETQYF TGTGCCAGCAGCCAAGATTTGTCGGTCTGGGAGACCCAGTACTTC
NA TRBJ1-5 NA TRBV2 CASTGQGLPQHF TGTGCCAGCACCGGGCAGGGACTGCCCCAGCATTTT
NA TRBJ2-3 NA TRBV29-1 CSVEDPGRYTDTQYF TGCAGCGTTGAAGATCCAGGGAGATACACAGATACGCAGTATTTT
NA TRBJ2-4 NA TRBV12-3/TRBV12-4 CASSFRPDIQYF TGTGCCAGCAGTTTCCGGCCGGACATTCAGTACTTC
TRBD1 TRBJ1-4 NA TRBV7-9 CASSTTVGTGERKLFF TGTGCCAGCAGCACAACCGTCGGGACAGGGGAAAGGAAACTGTTTTTT
NA TRBJ1-1 NA TRBV7-6 CASSLFHLTGTAFF TGTGCCAGCAGCTTATTTCACTTGACCGGGACAGCTTTCTTT
NA TRBJ2-1 NA TRBV5-6 CASSFPAGTQFF TGTGCCAGCAGCTTCCCCGCAGGGACGCAGTTCTTC
TRBD2 TRBJ2-7 NA TRBV5-1 CASSLIPSGRAGDEQYF TGCGCCAGCAGCCTAATACCTAGCGGGAGGGCGGGGGACGAGCAGTACTTC